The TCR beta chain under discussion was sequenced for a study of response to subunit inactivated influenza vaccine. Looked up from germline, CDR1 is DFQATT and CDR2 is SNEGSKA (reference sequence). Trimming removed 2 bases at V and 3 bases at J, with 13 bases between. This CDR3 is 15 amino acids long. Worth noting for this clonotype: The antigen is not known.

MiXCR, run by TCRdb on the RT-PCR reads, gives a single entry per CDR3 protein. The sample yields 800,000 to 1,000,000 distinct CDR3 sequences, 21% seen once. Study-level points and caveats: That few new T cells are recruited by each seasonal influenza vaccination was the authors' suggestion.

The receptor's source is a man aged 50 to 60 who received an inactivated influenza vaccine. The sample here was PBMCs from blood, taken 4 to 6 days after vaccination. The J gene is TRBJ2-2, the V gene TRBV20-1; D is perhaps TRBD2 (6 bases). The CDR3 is CSARPFSGDTGELFF. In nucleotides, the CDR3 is TGCAGTGCTAGACCATTTTCGGGGGACACCGGGGAGCTGTTTTTT.